A single sample gave rise to the 26 T cell receptor beta chains below, sequenced in a study of blood T cell repertoires in COVID-19 (dated by TCRdb to 2018 to 2021). Library preparation employed the immunoSEQ multiplex PCR assay. The source is immuneACCESS, and TCRdb retained only in-frame sequences with V and J called. Part of the clones is not carried over; for the studies checked, unresolved V genes explain less than half of this, and the remainder is unexplained. This sample holds about 270,000 clones; approximately 82% were observed only once. The ten largest clones represent under 3.5% of the sample. Sequencing input: peripheral blood. These receptors were collected from a woman aged 18 to 35 with acute or convalescent COVID-19.

The chain combines TRBV5-6 with TRBJ1-1; a weak D match, TRBD1 (6 bases). CDR3 length equals 15 residues. The V end was cut by 4 bases, the J end by 0 bases, with 13 bases between. Germline-derived CDR1 and CDR2 are SGHDT and YYEEEE. CDR3 sequence: CASSPLQGLNTEAFF. The CDR3 nucleotides read TGTGCCAGCAGCCCCTTACAGGGCCTGAACACTGAAGCTTTCTTT.

The rearrangement links TRBV30 to TRBJ1-1; 7 bases are a match to TRBD1. Germline values: CDR1 GTSNPN, CDR2 SVGIG (reference sequence). Trimming removed 2 bases from V and 4 bases from J; junction bases left unmatched: 7. The CDR3 has 14 amino acids. The CDR3 sequence: CAWSTDRVATEAFF. The CDR3 nucleotides are TGTGCCTGGAGTACAGACAGGGTGGCCACTGAAGCTTTCTTT. Using reference TRBV30 and TRBJ1-1 for the parts outside the CDR3, the full variable domain is SQTIHQWPATLVQPVGSPLSLECTVEGTSNPNLYWYRQAAGRGLQLLFYSVGIGQISSEVPQNLSASRPQDRQFILSSKKLLLSDSGFYLCAWSTDRVATEAFFGQGTRLTVV.

V is TRBV6-6 and J is TRBJ2-5; 13 positions match TRBD2. The CDR3 is 15 residues long. Germline trimming cut 6 bases from V and 2 bases from J; bases unmatched to any gene: 3. Per germline, CDR1 MNHNY and CDR2 SVGAGI (reference sequence). The CDR3 region is CASRRLAGGQETQYF. CDR3 bases: TGTGCCAGCAGACGACTAGCGGGAGGACAAGAGACCCAGTACTTC.

The rearrangement links TRBV7-2 to TRBJ1-5, with D perhaps matching TRBD1 (5 bases). The CDR3 totals 17 residues. V was pared by 0 bases and J by 2 bases, with 14 bases between. CDR1 is SGHTA and CDR2 is FQGNSA in the germline V gene. CDR3 DNA: TGTGCCAGCAGCTTAGCCCTCGGGGGTGTGGGCAATCAGCCCCAGCATTTT. This encodes CASSLALGGVGNQPQHF.

The chain joins TRBV11-2 to TRBJ2-5, with 9 bases matching TRBD1. CDR3 length: 19 residues. Unmatched junction bases numbered 19, after V lost 4 bases and J lost 4 bases. Per germline, CDR1 SGHAT and CDR2 FQNNGV. For the CDR3, the DNA is TGTGCCAGCAGCTCAAGGATAAAGACAGGGGGAAGAAATGGAGAGACCCAGTACTTC. This encodes CASSSRIKTGGRNGETQYF. The full variable domain, completed using reference TRBV11-2 and TRBJ2-5, is EAGVAQSPRYKIIEKRQSVAFWCNPISGHATLYWYQQILGQGPKLLIQFQNNGVVDDSQLPKDRFSAERLKGVDSTLKIQPAKLEDSAVYLCASSSRIKTGGRNGETQYFGPGTRLLVL.

There are a few counts of this clone. The chain combines TRBV7-2 with TRBJ2-2; 7 bases fit TRBD1. Unmatched junction bases numbered 12, after V lost 6 bases and J lost 5 bases. CDR3 size: 16 residues. CDR1 is SGHTA and CDR2 is FQGNSA in the germline V gene. The CDR3 DNA reads as TGTGCCAGCAGAAAACGACAGGGAAGCAAAACCGGGGAGCTGTTTTTT. Translating gives CASRKRQGSKTGELFF.

The chain couples TRBV2 to TRBJ2-4; 7 nucleotides agree with TRBD1. Trimming at V came to 6 bases and at J to 4 bases, leaving 9 bases not matched to a gene. The CDR3 consists of 15 residues. CDR1 and CDR2 (germline): SNHLY, FYNNEI. The CDR3 region has the DNA TGTGCCAGCAGCAAACAGGGGATGGGGAAAAACATTCAGTACTTC. It translates to CASSKQGMGKNIQYF.

V gene TRBV7-9 combines with J gene TRBJ2-1; 9 bases map to TRBD2. V gave up 5 bases and J gave up 9 bases; unmatched junction bases: 14. CDR3 length: 16 amino acids. Germline lookup yields CDR1 SEHNR and CDR2 FQNEAQ (reference sequence). For the CDR3, the DNA is TGTGCCAGCAGCCCCGATGGGGCGGGAGGGCCGAGTGAGCAGTTCTTC. Translation gives CASSPDGAGGPSEQFF.

This chain connects TRBV18 to TRBJ2-3; 10 bases fit TRBD1. There are 14 residues in the CDR3. J was trimmed by 4 bases and V by 4 bases; bases with no gene match: 2. Per the germline V gene, CDR1 is KGHSH and CDR2 is LQKENI. The CDR3 bases are TGTGCCAGCTCACAAGGGACAGGGGCAGATACGCAGTATTTT. Encoded protein: CASSQGTGADTQYF.

V and J are TRBV5-6 and TRBJ2-6; D is possibly TRBD1 (6 bases). This CDR3 is 19 amino acids long. Per germline, CDR1 SGHDT and CDR2 YYEEEE. The V and J ends lost 4 bases and 0 bases respectively, with 20 bases between them. Here the CDR3 reads CASSQDRTPLRSGANVLTF. The CDR3 bases are TGTGCCAGCAGCCAGGACAGAACACCCCTTCGCTCTGGGGCCAACGTCCTGACTTTC.

The V gene is TRBV7-2, the J gene TRBJ2-7; weak D call: TRBD1 (6 bases). The CDR3 is 15 residues long. CDR1 and CDR2 from the germline V gene are SGHTA and FQGNSA. Trimming removed 5 bases at V and 2 bases at J, with 16 bases between. The CDR3: CASSPGQPNTYEQYF. CDR3 nucleotide sequence: TGTGCCAGCAGCCCCGGACAGCCGAATACCTACGAGCAGTACTTC.

In regard to this clone: The sample has other DNA sequences that encode this CDR3 too. The rearrangement links TRBV27 to TRBJ1-2; unclear D gene. This CDR3 comprises 13 residues. With 3 bases removed from V and 2 bases from J, the gap between germline ends came to 7 bases. The V gene's germline CDR1 is MNHEY and CDR2 SMNVEV (reference sequence). For the CDR3, the DNA is TGTGCCAGCAGTTTGGGAGGAAACTATGGCTACACCTTC. The encoded protein is CASSLGGNYGYTF.

The chain carries TRBV24-1 and TRBJ2-2; D ambiguous. Germline V lookup: CDR1 KGHDR, CDR2 SFDVKD. Trimming took 1 base from V and 2 from J, leaving 13 bases between them. This CDR3 has 17 amino acids. The CDR3 here is CATSDFLGGVNTGELFF. The CDR3 DNA follows: TGTGCCACCAGTGATTTTCTAGGCGGAGTAAACACCGGGGAGCTGTTTTTT.

The chain couples TRBV28 to TRBJ2-3; 7 bases fit TRBD2. CDR3 length equals 15 residues. J was trimmed by 4 bases and V by 7 bases; bases with no gene match: 11. Per the germline V gene, CDR1 is MDHEN and CDR2 is SYDVKM. CDR3 protein: CASITWGGRADTQYF. CDR3 coding DNA: TGTGCCAGCATCACTTGGGGCGGGAGAGCAGATACGCAGTATTTT. The variable domain in full, completed from reference TRBV28 and TRBJ2-3, reads DVKVTQSSRYLVKRTGEKVFLECVQDMDHENMFWYRQDPGLGLRLIYFSYDVKMKEKGDIPEGYSVSREKKERFSLILESASTNQTSMYLCASITWGGRADTQYFGPGTRLTVL.

This chain links TRBV28 with TRBJ2-1, with 10 bases that match TRBD2. The ends lost 5 bases at V and 0 bases at J; junction bases unmatched: 4. Germline values: CDR1 MDHEN, CDR2 SYDVKM. The CDR3 loop spans 16 amino acids. CDR3 amino acids: CASSSWTSGSYNEQFF. CDR3 nucleotide sequence: TGTGCCAGCAGTAGCTGGACTAGCGGCTCCTACAATGAGCAGTTCTTC.

CDR3 in amino acids: CASSLRGGYTF. The CDR3 bases are TGTGCCAGCAGTTTAAGGGGCGGCTACACCTTC. The chain recombines TRBV27 with TRBJ1-2, with a possible D match to TRBD1 (5 bases). Trimming left V 2 bases short and J 8 bases short, with 6 bases between. Germline CDR1 reads MNHEY; CDR2 reads SMNVEV (reference sequence). The CDR3 contains 11 residues.

The chain employs TRBV2 and TRBJ2-1, with 10 bases that match TRBD1. Per germline, CDR1 SNHLY and CDR2 FYNNEI. The CDR3 spans 15 residues. V shed 8 bases, J shed 1 base, and the junction held 5 bases outside the gene matches. This CDR3 is CASCRDRGSYNEQFF. DNA for the CDR3: TGTGCCAGCTGCCGGGACAGGGGTTCCTACAATGAGCAGTTCTTC.

This sequence joins TRBV7-9 and TRBJ1-6; D unresolved. This CDR3 is built from 14 residues. Trimming took off 0 bases at V and 7 bases at J, with 7 bases between the two ends. Germline loops: CDR1 SEHNR, CDR2 FQNEAQ (reference sequence). CDR3 in amino acids: CASSLAELNSPLHF. DNA for the CDR3: TGTGCCAGCAGCTTAGCGGAGCTAAATTCACCCCTCCACTTT.

The gene calls are TRBV19 and TRBJ1-5, with 10 bases aligning to TRBD1. Germline V gene data show CDR1 as LNHDA and CDR2 as SQIVND (reference sequence). J was trimmed by 0 bases and V by 0 bases; bases with no gene match: 5. This CDR3 has 18 residues. CDR3 loop: CASSIERDRGYSNQPQHF. As DNA, the CDR3 is TGTGCCAGTAGTATAGAACGGGACAGGGGTTATAGCAATCAGCCCCAGCATTTT.

The V gene is TRBV28, the J gene TRBJ2-7; the D gene is possibly TRBD2 (5 bases). V shed 7 bases and J shed 0 bases, with 13 bases lying between them. Germline-derived CDR1 and CDR2 are MDHEN and SYDVKM. The CDR3 length is 14 residues. DNA for the CDR3: TGTGCCAGCAAAACACTGGCGGGCTCCTACGAGCAGTACTTC. This codes for CASKTLAGSYEQYF.

The rearrangement uses TRBV4-3 and TRBJ1-2; D may be TRBD1 (6 bases). CDR3 size: 14 residues. Trimming took 3 bases from V and 8 from J, leaving 16 bases between them. Germline V gives CDR1 LGHNA, CDR2 YSLEER. CDR3 sequence (DNA): TGCGCCAGCAGCCACTTGGGGGCTCAGATCGGCTACACCTTC. Protein sequence: CASSHLGAQIGYTF.

The V gene is TRBV15, the J gene TRBJ2-1; D not resolved. V dropped 0 bases and J dropped 5 bases, with 14 bases sitting between them. The CDR3 runs to 16 residues. Germline V gene sequence: CDR1 LNHNV, CDR2 YYDKDF (reference sequence). The chain's CDR3 is CATSRDSWLEHNEQFF. The CDR3 coding sequence is TGTGCCACCAGCAGAGATTCGTGGCTAGAACACAATGAGCAGTTCTTC.

The rearrangement links TRBV7-3 to TRBJ2-7; tentative D call: TRBD1 (6 bases). The V end was cut by 2 bases, the J end by 7 bases, with 15 bases between. Germline CDR1 and CDR2: SGHTA and FQGTGA. There are 14 residues in the CDR3. The CDR3 sequence: CASSLQGHGDEQYF. CDR3 coding DNA: TGTGCCAGCAGCTTACAGGGACACGGAGATGAGCAGTACTTC.

This clone was counted between two and nine times. The chain employs TRBV4-3 and TRBJ2-3; 8 bases agree with TRBD1. CDR3 length equals 16 residues. Germline V gene lookup returns CDR1 LGHNA and CDR2 YSLEER. The ends lost 1 base at V and 5 bases at J; junction bases unmatched: 8. In nucleotides, the CDR3 is TGCGCCAGCAGCCAAGTCGGCAGGGGGCTGGAAGATACGCAGTATTTT. Translation gives CASSQVGRGLEDTQYF.

The genes are TRBV11-2 and TRBJ1-6, with 7 bases fitting TRBD1. CDR1 is SGHAT, CDR2 FQNNGV, per germline. The CDR3 contains 18 residues. V dropped 3 bases and J dropped 4; count of bases not matched to a gene: 12. The CDR3 reads CASSFRFFRDSYNSPLHF. The CDR3 DNA reads TGTGCCAGCAGCTTTAGGTTTTTCCGGGACAGTTATAATTCACCCCTCCACTTT.

This clone was seen only a few times. This sequence joins TRBV24-1 and TRBJ2-3; the D gene is possibly TRBD2 (6 bases). This CDR3 spans 15 amino acids. The V gene lost 4 bases and the J gene lost 2 bases, with 12 bases spanning the gap. CDR1 is KGHDR, CDR2 SFDVKD, per germline. The CDR3 here is CATSEGLAATDTQYF. The CDR3 DNA follows: TGTGCCACCAGTGAAGGATTAGCGGCCACAGATACGCAGTATTTT.